A selection of T cell receptor beta chains follows, all from one sample in a study of neoadjuvant anti-PD-1 for oral cavity cancer. The data were produced by immunoSEQ multiplex PCR, yet TCRdb's version contains in-frame clones alone and is incomplete. In the table there are roughly 14,000 clones, over 55% of which are singletons. The source was PBMCs, collected before nivolumab (anti-PD-1) treatment. The receptors stem from a person between 40 and 85 years old with oral cavity squamous cell carcinoma. The CDR3 runs from the conserved cysteine through the conserved F or W. D genes are given only for firm matches. Expanded clones get a size class; other rows say once, few or many, or leave the size out.

j_call	clone_size	v_call	d_call	cdr3_nt	cdr3_aa
TRBJ1-1	few	TRBV5-4	NA	TGTGCCAGCAGCTTACTGGGGCGTGGTGGTACTGAAGCTTTCTTT	CASSLLGRGGTEAFF
TRBJ1-2	NA	TRBV6-6	NA	TGTGCCAGCAGTGATACAGGAAACTATGGCTACACCTTC	CASSDTGNYGYTF
TRBJ2-7	NA	TRBV5-4	TRBD1	TGTGCCAGCAGCCCATCGGCAGGGGGCTCCTACGAGCAGTACTTC	CASSPSAGGSYEQYF
TRBJ1-4	NA	TRBV18	TRBD1	TGTGCCAGCTCACCTGACAGGGGGCGACATCAGGAAAAACTGTTTTTT	CASSPDRGRHQEKLFF
TRBJ1-6	NA	TRBV11-2	TRBD1	TGTGCCAGCAGCTGGACAGGAGCGGGGTTTAATTCACCCCTCCACTTT	CASSWTGAGFNSPLHF
TRBJ2-3	NA	TRBV28	NA	TGTGCCAGCAGCCCGGGACACCCCCCGTATACGCAGTATTTT	CASSPGHPPYTQYF
TRBJ1-5	few	TRBV6-5	NA	TGTGCCAGCAGTACAGGGACTAGCAATCAGCCCCAGCATTTT	CASSTGTSNQPQHF
TRBJ2-3	once	TRBV11-2	NA	TGTGCCAGCAGCCCTAGCACAGATACGCAGTATTTT	CASSPSTDTQYF
TRBJ1-4	NA	TRBV7-2	TRBD1	TGTGCCAGCAGCTTAGCCGCGACAGGGGACGAAAAACTGTTTTTT	CASSLAATGDEKLFF
TRBJ2-1	NA	TRBV6-4	TRBD2	TGTGCCAGCAGTGGGACTAGCGGGAGCAATGAGCAGTTCTTC	CASSGTSGSNEQFF
TRBJ2-7	NA	TRBV11-2	TRBD2	TGTGCCAGCAGCTTAGTACTAGCGGGCCACGAGCAGTACTTC	CASSLVLAGHEQYF